This T cell receptor beta chain was sequenced during a study of blood T cell repertoires in COVID-19. Overall study context: Acute-phase and convalescent COVID-19 samples originated in the United States, Italy and Spain. Sources were T cells, B-cell-depleted T cells, or PBMCs; the material itself was cDNA or gDNA.

Germline lookup yields CDR1 ENHRY and CDR2 SYGVKD. Trimming took off 3 bases at V and 4 bases at J, with 13 bases between the two ends. CDR3 size: 14 residues. Authors' analysis steps: How many nucleated cells were present was estimated from reference gene primer amplification. This table comes from immunoSEQ multiplex PCR, and its TCRdb copy is limited to in-frame clones, with some not included. That table supplies the V and J calls and clone size; D and trimming were determined from the DNA. The repertoire holds roughly 120,000 clones, with just over 90% as singletons. Sequencing used peripheral blood. The rearrangement uses TRBV10-3 and TRBJ2-7; no clear D. The receptor comes from a human donor with active COVID-19. The donor label of this sample is uncertain. DNA for the CDR3: TGTGCCATCAGTGAACCAGGCAAACTTTACGAGCAGTACTTC. Translated: CAISEPGKLYEQYF.